What follows are 8 T cell receptor beta chains derived from one specimen sequenced in a study of early T cells in non-severe SARS-CoV-2 infection. TCRdb used MiXCR to reprocess the 5' RACE reads, holding one entry per CDR3 protein. This table has fewer than 65,000 distinct CDR3 sequences, about 10% appearing once. The sample consisted of whole blood. All receptors derive from an adult who was a healthcare worker with PCR-confirmed SARS-CoV-2 infection or an uninfected control (not recorded which).

The gene calls are TRBV7-2 and TRBJ2-3; D may be TRBD2 (6 bases). Germline loops: CDR1 SGHTA, CDR2 FQGNSA. Trimming took 3 bases from V and 2 from J, leaving 15 bases between them. The CDR3 loop spans 16 amino acids. CDR3 bases: TGTGCCAGCAGCTTTAGAGGCGGGAAGACCACAGATACGCAGTATTTT. Encoded protein: CASSFRGGKTTDTQYF.

J is TRBJ2-3 and V is TRBV7-2; 8 nucleotides match TRBD2. The CDR3 totals 15 residues. J was trimmed by 4 bases and V by 2 bases; bases with no gene match: 5. Germline V gene sequence: CDR1 SGHTA, CDR2 FQGNSA. The CDR3: CASSLSPGGSDTQYF. CDR3 bases: TGTGCCAGCAGCTTATCCCCGGGAGGGTCAGATACGCAGTATTTT.

The chain couples TRBV6-1 to TRBJ2-5; D call uncertain. Trimming left V 5 bases short and J 5 bases short, with 6 bases between. Germline CDR1 and CDR2: MNHNS and SASEGT. This CDR3 has 11 amino acids. CDR3 region: CASSSTETQYF. The CDR3 DNA reads TGTGCCAGCAGTTCGACGGAGACCCAGTACTTC.

The chain has TRBV6-2 or TRBV6-3 and TRBJ1-1; 8 bases map to TRBD1. J gave up 3 bases and V 6 bases, and 3 bases lay outside the gene matches. The CDR3 covers 13 residues. CDR1 is MNHEY, CDR2 SVGEGT, per germline. CDR3: CASRGTGHTEAFF. The CDR3 region has the DNA TGTGCCAGCAGGGGGACAGGTCACACTGAAGCTTTCTTT.

Many counts were recorded for this clonotype. V is TRBV18 and J is TRBJ1-2; 9 nucleotides match TRBD1. The CDR3 contains 14 residues. Trimming cost V 9 bases and J 3 bases; bases outside gene matches: 8. Germline CDR1 is KGHSH and CDR2 is LQKENI. The CDR3 here is CASARDRDDYGYTF. CDR3 sequence (DNA): TGTGCCAGTGCCCGGGACAGGGATGACTATGGCTACACCTTC.

This clonotype was counted a few times. This chain uses TRBV27 with TRBJ2-1; possible D gene TRBD2, 5 bases. The CDR3 totals 12 residues. Germline V gene data show CDR1 as MNHEY and CDR2 as SMNVEV (reference sequence). The germline V and J ends were trimmed by 5 bases and 8 bases, with 10 bases remaining between them. As DNA, the CDR3 is TGTGCCAGCAGTGGGCTAGCTTATGAGCAGTTCTTC. Translated: CASSGLAYEQFF.

This clonotype has ten or more counts. The chain carries TRBV5-1 and TRBJ1-1; D is possibly TRBD1 (6 bases). This CDR3 has 14 residues. V was pared by 6 bases and J by 0 bases, with 12 bases between. Germline CDR1 and CDR2: SGHRS and YFSETQ. The CDR3 nucleotides are TGCGCCAGCATTGGCGGGGGGCTGAACACTGAAGCTTTCTTT. This translates into CASIGGGLNTEAFF.

The J gene is TRBJ1-5, the V gene TRBV27; a possible D gene is TRBD1 (6 bases). The germline CDR1 and CDR2 sequences are MNHEY and SMNVEV (reference sequence). This CDR3 is 13 amino acids long. Trimming shortened V by 2 bases and J by 7 bases, and 9 bases separated the two germline ends. Written as DNA, the CDR3 is TGTGCCAGCAGTTTAGGGGGCACGCAGCCCCAGCATTTT. Amino acids: CASSLGGTQPQHF.